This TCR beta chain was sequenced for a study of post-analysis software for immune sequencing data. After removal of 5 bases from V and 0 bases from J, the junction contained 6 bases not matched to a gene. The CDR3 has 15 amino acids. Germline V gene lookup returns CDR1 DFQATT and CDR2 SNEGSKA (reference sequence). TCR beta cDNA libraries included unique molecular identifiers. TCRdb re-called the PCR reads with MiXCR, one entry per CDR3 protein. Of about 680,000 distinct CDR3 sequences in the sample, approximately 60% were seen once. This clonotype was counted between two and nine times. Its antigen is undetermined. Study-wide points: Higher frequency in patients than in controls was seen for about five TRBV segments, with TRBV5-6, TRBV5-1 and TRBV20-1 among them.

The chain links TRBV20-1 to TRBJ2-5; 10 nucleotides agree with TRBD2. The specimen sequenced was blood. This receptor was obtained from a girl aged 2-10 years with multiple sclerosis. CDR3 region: CSAEKRGGYQETQYF. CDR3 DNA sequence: TGCAGTGCTGAAAAGCGGGGGGGTTACCAAGAGACCCAGTACTTC.